The clone carrying this TCR beta chain was observed a few times. No antigen is known for it. This CDR3 is built from 15 residues. Unmatched junction bases numbered 8, after V lost 3 bases and J lost 5 bases. Germline CDR1 is ENHRY and CDR2 is SYGVKD. The data stem from a study of beta chain features in type 1 diabetes. Overall study results and limits: Patients with type 1 diabetes carried fewer insertions and had more deletions at their VDJ junctions.

Markers CD45RO/CCR7/CD25/CD127/CD95/CD27 served to sort CD4+ naive, central memory, regulatory and stem cell-like memory cells. Sequencing targeted expressed TCRB transcripts, as all isolated RNA had been reverse transcribed. Using immunoSEQ multiplex PCR, the repertoire was profiled, and TCRdb retains in-frame clones only, with some absent. The sample shows 140,000 to 150,000 clones, nearly 50% of them seen only once. This clonotype originated in a man younger than 35 in good health. The chain joins TRBV10-3 to TRBJ2-7; 9 bases map to TRBD1. The sequenced sample was Tregs from blood. The CDR3 bases are TGTGCCATCAGTGACCCCGGGACAGGGAAACACGAGCAGTACTTC. Its protein is CAISDPGTGKHEQYF.